The clone carrying this T cell receptor (beta chain) was counted a few times. This record belongs to a study of blood T cell repertoires in COVID-19. Study summary: There were acute and convalescent COVID-19 samples, and they came from the United States, Italy and Spain. PBMCs, B-cell-depleted T cells, or T cells were the source of the cDNA or gDNA that made up the material.

Germline assignment: CDR1 MDHEN and CDR2 SYDVKM. This CDR3 has 15 residues. J was trimmed by 3 bases and V by 6 bases; bases with no gene match: 7. The protocol was immunoSEQ multiplex PCR, while the TCRdb copy is restricted to in-frame clones and leaves out a portion. In the table there are hundreds of thousands of clones, about 83% of which are singletons. The sequence derives from a woman between 45 and 60 years old with acute or convalescent COVID-19. V is TRBV28 and J is TRBJ1-4; 7 bases match TRBD1. Material for sequencing was peripheral blood. CDR3 loop: CASSPTGTANEKLFF. In DNA, the CDR3 is TGTGCCAGCAGCCCGACTGGGACAGCTAATGAAAAACTGTTTTTT.